The 23 T cell receptor beta chains presented below share a single source sample, sequenced in a study of shared clonotypes between healthy human individuals. Terminally differentiated effector memory CD45RA+ cells were excluded by CCR7 positive selection of CD45RO-negative cells. The table came from immunoSEQ multiplex PCR; TCRdb's copy has only in-frame clones and leaves some out. The profile shows more than 550,000 clones, 92% of them singletons. The sample was naive CD8+ T cells sorted from blood. The receptors derive from a man aged 30 to 39 in good health.

V is TRBV10-3 and J is TRBJ1-4; D call uncertain. Per the germline V gene, CDR1 is ENHRY and CDR2 is SYGVKD. Between the trimmed V and J ends, which lost 4 bases and 7 bases, there was a span of 1 base. The CDR3 sequence is 10 residues long. CDR3 DNA sequence: TGTGCCATCAGTGGTGAAAAACTGTTTTTT. This gives the protein CAISGEKLFF.

V and J are TRBV10-2 and TRBJ2-2; no clear D gene. The germline V and J ends were trimmed by 6 bases and 2 bases, with 10 bases remaining between them. Germline values: CDR1 WSHSY, CDR2 SAAADI. The CDR3 runs 14 residues. The CDR3 is CASSWVENTGELFF. The CDR3 nucleotides read TGCGCCAGCAGCTGGGTGGAAAACACCGGGGAGCTGTTTTTT.

This clone has just one count. The rearrangement joins TRBV4-3 to TRBJ2-1; D may be TRBD1 (6 bases). V was pared by 2 bases and J by 3 bases, with 8 bases between. Germline CDR1 LGHNA, CDR2 YSLEER. The CDR3 sequence is 14 residues long. The CDR3 DNA follows: TGCGCCAGCAGCCAAAGACAGGACTACAATGAGCAGTTCTTC. Protein sequence: CASSQRQDYNEQFF.

This clone appeared many times. This chain links TRBV7-9 with TRBJ2-1; TRBD2 matches at 12 bases. The CDR3 is 16 amino acids. Germline-derived CDR1 and CDR2 are SEHNR and FQNEAQ (reference sequence). The V and J ends lost 6 bases and 9 bases, in that order; junction bases with no gene match: 12. As DNA, the CDR3 is TGTGCCAGCAGACCTTCTCGGACTAGCGGGGTCGGTGAGCAGTTCTTC. Amino acid sequence: CASRPSRTSGVGEQFF.

CDR3 DNA: TGTGCCAGCAGTGAAATTCGGGAGGGATACTACGAGCAGTACTTC. Its protein is CASSEIREGYYEQYF. The chain carries TRBV2 and TRBJ2-7; 8 bases match TRBD2. After removal of 2 bases from V and 3 bases from J, the junction contained 6 bases not matched to a gene. The CDR3 sequence is 15 residues long. Germline CDR1 SNHLY, CDR2 FYNNEI.

The chain uses TRBV7-9 and TRBJ2-3, with D unclear. Trimming removed 8 bases at V and 5 bases at J, with 17 bases between. CDR3 length: 14 amino acids. Germline V CDR1 and CDR2: SEHNR, FQNEAQ (reference sequence). CDR3 amino acids: CASRMWEYVDTQYF. The CDR3 region has the DNA TGTGCCAGCCGAATGTGGGAATATGTAGATACGCAGTATTTT.

This clone was recorded a few times. This chain joins TRBV5-1 and TRBJ1-1, with 8 positions matching TRBD1. Germline assignment: CDR1 SGHRS and CDR2 YFSETQ. This CDR3 is 17 amino acids long. Trimming cost V 0 bases and J 2 bases; bases outside gene matches: 9. This CDR3 reads CASSLAGQGAGNTEAFF. Written as DNA, the CDR3 is TGCGCCAGCAGCTTGGCCGGGCAGGGGGCGGGAAACACTGAAGCTTTCTTT.

The rearrangement links TRBV7-9 to TRBJ2-1; D tentatively fits TRBD1 or TRBD2 (6 bases each). CDR1 SEHNR and CDR2 FQNEAQ come from the germline V gene (reference sequence). CDR3 length equals 16 residues. V was clipped by 5 bases and J by 5 bases, with 19 bases between them. This CDR3 reads CASSHSGADPHNEQFF. CDR3 sequence (DNA): TGTGCCAGCAGCCATTCGGGGGCTGATCCTCACAATGAGCAGTTCTTC.

The gene calls are TRBV28 and TRBJ2-6; D ambiguous. Looked up from germline, CDR1 is MDHEN and CDR2 is SYDVKM. CDR3 length: 16 amino acids. Trimming removed 7 bases from V and 2 bases from J, with 15 bases in between. This chain's CDR3 is CASTNHGNTGANVLTF. As DNA, the CDR3 is TGTGCCAGCACCAACCACGGAAACACTGGGGCCAACGTCCTGACTTTC.

The rearrangement uses TRBV6-5 and TRBJ2-7; no definite D call. Trimming left V 2 bases short and J 6 bases short, with 11 bases between. Germline V CDR1 and CDR2: MNHEY, SVGAGI. The length of the CDR3 is 13 residues. The chain's CDR3 is CASSYVGSSEQYF. Here the CDR3 DNA reads TGTGCCAGCAGTTACGTGGGAAGCAGCGAGCAGTACTTC.

The V gene is TRBV6-1, the J gene TRBJ2-7; 7 bases line up with TRBD1. Germline CDR1 MNHNS, CDR2 SASEGT. The J segment lost 7 bases and the V segment lost 6 bases, leaving 9 bases of the junction unmatched. The CDR3 loop spans 13 amino acids. In nucleotides, the CDR3 is TGTGCCAGCAGACAACAGGGGTGGGAAGAGCAGTACTTC. It translates to CASRQQGWEEQYF.

This clone was observed a few times. The sample contains more than one DNA sequence encoding this CDR3. The genes are TRBV19 and TRBJ2-7; 9 bases fit TRBD2. The CDR3 is made up of 14 amino acids. After removal of 3 bases from V and 0 bases from J, the junction contained 0 bases not matched to a gene. In germline, CDR1 is LNHDA, CDR2 SQIVND (reference sequence). The CDR3 spells CASSISGSSYEQYF. In nucleotides, the CDR3 is TGTGCCAGTAGTATTAGCGGGAGCTCCTACGAGCAGTACTTC. Drawing the rest from reference TRBV19 and TRBJ2-7, the complete variable domain is DGGITQSPKYLFRKEGQNVTLSCEQNLNHDAMYWYRQDPGQGLRLIYYSQIVNDFQKGDIAEGYSVSREKKESFPLTVTSAQKNPTAFYLCASSISGSSYEQYFGPGTRLTVT.

J is TRBJ1-3 and V is TRBV5-1, with 10 positions matching TRBD1. This CDR3 contains 20 residues. Trimming at V came to 7 bases and at J to 0 bases, leaving 19 bases not matched to a gene. CDR1 and CDR2 from the germline V gene are SGHRS and YFSETQ. The CDR3 region is CASEDQKDRGFFGSGNTIYF. Here the CDR3 DNA reads TGCGCCAGCGAAGACCAAAAGGACAGGGGGTTCTTTGGCTCTGGAAACACCATATATTTT.

This clone was detected once. V usage is TRBV7-3 and J usage is TRBJ2-2, with D hard to call. CDR1 is SGHTA and CDR2 is FQGTGA in the germline V gene. Deletions cut 4 bases from V and 0 bases from J, with 3 bases between. The CDR3 runs to 13 residues. In nucleotides, the CDR3 is TGTGCCAGCAGCTCCACGAACACCGGGGAGCTGTTTTTT. It yields the protein CASSSTNTGELFF.

The chain links TRBV7-3 to TRBJ2-7; no reliable D call. Trimming cost V 6 bases and J 4 bases, with 7 bases left between them. The CDR3 is 11 residues long. CDR1 and CDR2 from the germline V gene are SGHTA and FQGTGA. CDR3 amino acids: CASSDGYEQYF. CDR3 coding DNA: TGTGCCAGCAGTGACGGTTACGAGCAGTACTTC.

The rearrangement links TRBV18 to TRBJ2-1; 10 positions agree with TRBD2. Germline CDR1 is KGHSH and CDR2 is LQKENI. The CDR3 length is 18 residues. Trimming removed 4 bases from V and 3 bases from J; junction bases left unmatched: 12. The CDR3 DNA follows: TGTGCCAGCTCACATACAGATACTAGCGGGAAGGACTACAATGAGCAGTTCTTC. This gives the protein CASSHTDTSGKDYNEQFF.

This chain joins TRBV7-2 and TRBJ2-1; TRBD2 agrees at 11 bases. Germline loops: CDR1 SGHTA, CDR2 FQGNSA. This CDR3 comprises 16 residues. Unmatched junction bases numbered 13, after V lost 6 bases and J lost 9 bases. The CDR3 loop reads CASRPRDTLAGGEQFF. CDR3 nucleotide sequence: TGTGCCAGCAGGCCACGGGACACCCTAGCGGGAGGTGAGCAGTTCTTC. The variable domain in full, completed from reference TRBV7-2 and TRBJ2-1, reads GAGVSQSPSNKVTEKGKDVELRCDPISGHTALYWYRQSLGQGLEFLIYFQGNSAPDKSGLPSDRFSAERTGGSVSTLTIQRTQQEDSAVYLCASRPRDTLAGGEQFFGPGTRLTVL.

Regarding this clone: Other DNA sequences in this sample translate to the same CDR3. V and J are TRBV20-1 and TRBJ2-5; D gene unclear. Germline CDR1 DFQATT, CDR2 SNEGSKA (reference sequence). V lost 3 bases, J lost 5 bases, and 4 bases lay in between. This CDR3 region has 10 residues. The CDR3: CSASGETQYF. CDR3 sequence (DNA): TGCAGTGCTAGTGGTGAGACCCAGTACTTC.

This clone was seen once. CDR3 sequence (DNA): TGTGCCAGCAGCTTGGGGACTGGGGCCAACGTCCTGACTTTC. Translation: CASSLGTGANVLTF. This chain connects TRBV7-3 to TRBJ2-6; D ambiguous. The germline V gene has CDR1 SGHTA and CDR2 FQGTGA. There are 14 residues in the CDR3. Trimming removed 3 bases at V and 2 bases at J, with 5 bases between.

V gene TRBV27 combines with J gene TRBJ2-7; D remains ambiguous. The CDR3 has 14 residues. Trimming took off 0 bases at V and 3 bases at J, with 9 bases between the two ends. The germline CDR1 and CDR2 sequences are MNHEY and SMNVEV (reference sequence). The DNA for the CDR3 is TGTGCCAGCAGTTTATCTAACAGCCTCTACGAGCAGTACTTC. Translating gives CASSLSNSLYEQYF.

This clone has a single count. The rearrangement links TRBV14 to TRBJ2-5, with D possibly matching TRBD1 (5 bases). V dropped 4 bases and J dropped 7 bases, with 16 bases sitting between them. CDR1 and CDR2 from the germline V gene are SGHDN and FVKESK. The CDR3 loop spans 14 amino acids. The CDR3 DNA follows: TGTGCCAGCAGCCCCAGGGTTGCATTTGGGACCCAGTACTTC. Translation: CASSPRVAFGTQYF.

The V call is TRBV5-4, the J call TRBJ2-7; 9 positions match TRBD1. The CDR3 length is 13 residues. V dropped 9 bases and J dropped 1; count of bases not matched to a gene: 5. The germline CDR1 and CDR2 sequences are SGHNT and YYREEE (reference sequence). The CDR3 sequence is CATMTGGSYEQYF. The CDR3 DNA sequence: TGTGCCACCATGACAGGGGGATCCTACGAGCAGTACTTC.

The chain combines TRBV4-1 with TRBJ2-6, with TRBD1 matching over 7 bases. After removal of 0 bases from V and 1 base from J, the junction contained 6 bases not matched to a gene. The CDR3 runs to 18 residues. From germline, CDR1 is MGHRA and CDR2 YSYEKL. The CDR3 DNA follows: TGCGCCAGCAGCCAAGATCAAACAGGGGCTTCTGGGGCCAACGTCCTGACTTTC. It yields the protein CASSQDQTGASGANVLTF.